This TCR beta chain is from a study of response to subunit inactivated influenza vaccine. Study-level findings and limits: The authors suggested that every seasonal influenza vaccination recruits few new T cells.

MiXCR, applied by TCRdb to the RT-PCR reads, yields one record per CDR3 protein. The table has fewer than 700,000 distinct CDR3 sequences, roughly 13% seen once; the top ten hold 10% to 15%. Unmatched junction bases numbered 6, after V lost 6 bases and J lost 2 bases. Germline loops: CDR1 MNHEY, CDR2 SMNVEV (reference sequence). The CDR3 covers 14 residues. A note on this clonotype: Its antigen remains unknown.

Sequencing used PBMCs from blood, obtained roughly 6 weeks after vaccination. J is TRBJ1-1 and V is TRBV27, with 7 bases aligning to TRBD1. The sequence came from a man in his forties or fifties who received an inactivated influenza vaccine. In DNA, the CDR3 is TGTGCCAGCAGACAGGGGCCAGCTAACACTGAAGCTTTCTTT. Protein: CASRQGPANTEAFF.